This is a list of T cell receptor beta chains from one sample in a study of T cell repertoires in cytomegalovirus infection. TCRdb itself ran the reads through MiXCR, one entry per CDR3 protein. The table records 70,000 to 95,000 distinct CDR3 sequences, approximately 30% of them present only once. Their cognate antigens are unknown. Material: CD8+ T cells from cultured PBMCs, obtained from culture after CMV antigen stimulation. All receptors derive from a human donor in good health (CMV status not recorded). Some clones in this sample may be carry-over from other donors' samples. The CDR3 runs from the conserved cysteine through the conserved F or W. The D gene is left open where the match is weak. Expanded clones are given a class, and other clones once, few, many or no size at all.

V gene	D gene	J gene	clone size	CDR3 protein	CDR3 DNA
TRBV7-8	-	TRBJ1-5	few	CASSFSEGYSNQPQHF	TGTGCCAGCAGCTTCAGCGAGGGGTATAGCAATCAGCCCCAGCATTTT
TRBV7-2	-	TRBJ1-1	many	CASSLGLSTEAFF	TGTGCCAGCAGCTTAGGGTTGAGCACTGAAGCTTTCTTT
TRBV4-1	-	TRBJ2-7	many	CASSYTFGTAGYEQYF	TGCGCCAGCAGCTATACATTCGGGACAGCGGGATACGAGCAGTACTTC
TRBV9	-	TRBJ1-1	many	CASSGRDDPSTEAFF	TGTGCCAGCAGCGGACGGGACGACCCTAGCACTGAAGCTTTCTTT
TRBV7-9	-	TRBJ2-5	-	CASSLGTQYF	TGTGCCAGCAGCTTGGGGACCCAGTACTTC
TRBV19	TRBD1	TRBJ2-2	-	CASSILDRARENTGELFF	TGTGCCAGTAGTATATTGGACAGGGCTCGAGAGAACACCGGGGAGCTGTTTTTT
TRBV4-2	-	TRBJ1-6	-	CASSQESVPSGSPLHF	TGTGCCAGCAGCCAAGAATCCGTCCCAAGCGGTTCACCCCTCCACTTT
TRBV5-1	-	TRBJ1-1	-	CASSLEPGETEAFF	TGCGCCAGCAGCTTGGAACCCGGGGAAACTGAAGCTTTCTTT
TRBV2	-	TRBJ1-3	-	CASSVLPVRNMSPLSGNTIYF	TGTGCCAGCAGTGTCCTCCCCGTGAGAAATATGTCCCCCTTGTCTGGAAACACCATATATTTT
TRBV7-3	-	TRBJ2-1	-	CASSLIQGEYNEQFF	TGTGCCAGCAGCTTAATACAGGGAGAGTACAATGAGCAGTTCTTC
TRBV6-1	-	TRBJ2-5	few	CASKADPKGTQYF	TGTGCCAGCAAAGCAGACCCAAAGGGGACCCAGTACTTC
TRBV11-2	-	TRBJ1-2	few	CASSFGGAGYTF	TGTGCCAGCAGCTTTGGGGGGGCTGGCTACACCTTC
TRBV30	-	TRBJ1-1	few	CAWSEQGNTEAFF	TGTGCCTGGAGTGAACAGGGGAACACTGAAGCTTTCTTT
TRBV15	TRBD2	TRBJ2-3	-	CATSGGPFTSGGNTQYF	TGTGCCACCAGCGGAGGCCCTTTTACTAGCGGGGGAAATACGCAGTATTTT
TRBV19	-	TRBJ1-5	many	CASSGDGYNQPQHF	TGTGCCAGTAGCGGGGACGGGTACAATCAGCCCCAGCATTTT
TRBV28	TRBD1	TRBJ2-7	-	CASSQQGAGEQYF	TGTGCCAGCAGCCAACAGGGGGCTGGGGAGCAGTACTTC
TRBV27	-	TRBJ1-2	-	CASSLSQTGGDGYTF	TGTGCCAGCAGTTTATCCCAGACAGGTGGCGATGGCTACACCTTC
TRBV7-2	TRBD1	TRBJ1-3	many	CASSLRDRASGNTIYF	TGTGCCAGCAGCCTCCGGGACAGGGCCTCTGGAAACACCATATATTTT
TRBV2	TRBD2	TRBJ2-1	few	CASNGGGADEQFF	TGTGCCAGCAACGGCGGGGGGGCCGATGAGCAGTTCTTC
TRBV9	TRBD1	TRBJ2-3	-	CASSAIGGRGTDTQYF	TGTGCCAGCAGCGCTATAGGGGGCCGAGGCACAGATACGCAGTATTTT
TRBV12-3/TRBV12-4	TRBD1	TRBJ2-7	-	CASSPTGGIYEQYF	TGTGCCAGCAGCCCGACAGGGGGAATCTACGAGCAGTACTTC
TRBV7-9	-	TRBJ2-7	few	CASSPLGWGDPSYEQYF	TGTGCCAGCAGCCCCTTGGGGTGGGGGGACCCTTCCTACGAGCAGTACTTC
TRBV12-3/TRBV12-4	-	TRBJ1-1	few	CASSPVTLNTEAFF	TGTGCCAGCAGTCCGGTTACATTGAACACTGAAGCTTTCTTT
TRBV19	-	TRBJ2-4	few	CASSAAWTVGGDIQYF	TGTGCCAGTAGTGCCGCTTGGACAGTCGGGGGAGACATTCAGTACTTC
TRBV14	-	TRBJ1-6	few	CASSQEGHYNSPLHF	TGTGCCAGCAGCCAGGAGGGACACTATAATTCACCCCTCCACTTT